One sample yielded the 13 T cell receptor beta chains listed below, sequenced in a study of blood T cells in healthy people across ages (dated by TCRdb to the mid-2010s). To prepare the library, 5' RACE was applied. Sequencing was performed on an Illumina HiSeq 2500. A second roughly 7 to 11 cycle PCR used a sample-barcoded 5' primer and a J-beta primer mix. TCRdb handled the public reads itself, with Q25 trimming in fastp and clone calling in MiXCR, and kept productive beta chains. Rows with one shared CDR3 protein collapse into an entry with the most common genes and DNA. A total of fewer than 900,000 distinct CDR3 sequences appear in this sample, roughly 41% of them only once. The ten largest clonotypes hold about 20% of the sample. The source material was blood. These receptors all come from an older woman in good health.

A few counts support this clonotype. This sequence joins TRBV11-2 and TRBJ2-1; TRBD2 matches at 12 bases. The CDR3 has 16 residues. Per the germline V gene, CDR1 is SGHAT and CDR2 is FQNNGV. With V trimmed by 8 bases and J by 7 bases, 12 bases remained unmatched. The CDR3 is CASPLAGGLISNEQFF. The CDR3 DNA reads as TGTGCCAGCCCTCTAGCGGGAGGGCTTATTTCGAATGAGCAGTTCTTC.

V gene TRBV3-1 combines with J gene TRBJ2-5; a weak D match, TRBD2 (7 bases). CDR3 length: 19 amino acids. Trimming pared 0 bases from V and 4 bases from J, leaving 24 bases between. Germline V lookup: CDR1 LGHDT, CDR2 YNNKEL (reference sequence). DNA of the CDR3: TGTGCCAGCAGCCAAGAACTGGGGGGGCAAAGGAGCCGCTCAGAGACCCAGTACTTC. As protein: CASSQELGGQRSRSETQYF.

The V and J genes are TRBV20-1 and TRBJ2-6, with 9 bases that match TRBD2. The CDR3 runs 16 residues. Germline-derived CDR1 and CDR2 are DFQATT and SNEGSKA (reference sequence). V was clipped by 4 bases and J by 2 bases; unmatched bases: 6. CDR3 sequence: CSATGVAGAGANVLTF. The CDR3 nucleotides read TGCAGTGCTACCGGGGTAGCGGGAGCTGGGGCCAACGTCCTGACTTTC.

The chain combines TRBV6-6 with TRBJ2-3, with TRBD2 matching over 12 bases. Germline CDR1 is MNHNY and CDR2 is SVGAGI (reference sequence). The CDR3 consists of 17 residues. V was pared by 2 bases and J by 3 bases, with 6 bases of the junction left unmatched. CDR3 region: CASSYQASGGETDTQYF. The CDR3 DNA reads TGTGCCAGCAGTTACCAGGCTAGCGGGGGGGAAACAGATACGCAGTATTTT.

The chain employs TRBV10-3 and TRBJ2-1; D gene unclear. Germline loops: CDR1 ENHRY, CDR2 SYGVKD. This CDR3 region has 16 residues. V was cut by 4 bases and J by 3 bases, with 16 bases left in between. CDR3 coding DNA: TGTGCCATCAGTGTAAAAAACCAAACAGACTACAATGAGCAGTTCTTC. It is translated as CAISVKNQTDYNEQFF.

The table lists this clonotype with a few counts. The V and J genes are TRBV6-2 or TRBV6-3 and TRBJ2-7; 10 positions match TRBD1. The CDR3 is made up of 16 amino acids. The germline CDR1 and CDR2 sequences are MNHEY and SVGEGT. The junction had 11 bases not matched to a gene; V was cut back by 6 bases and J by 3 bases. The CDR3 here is CASSPPTGQGNYEQYF. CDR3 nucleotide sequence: TGTGCCAGCAGCCCGCCTACGGGACAGGGGAACTACGAGCAGTACTTC.

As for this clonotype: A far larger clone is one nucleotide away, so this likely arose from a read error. CDR3 in DNA: TGTGCCAGCAGGCTGTCGACCTACGAGCAGTACTTC. Protein sequence: CASRLSTYEQYF. V is TRBV25-1 and J is TRBJ2-7, with no clear D. The CDR3 is made up of 12 amino acids. CDR1 is MGHDK and CDR2 is SYGVNS in the germline V gene. The V end was cut by 6 bases, the J end by 2 bases, with 8 bases between.

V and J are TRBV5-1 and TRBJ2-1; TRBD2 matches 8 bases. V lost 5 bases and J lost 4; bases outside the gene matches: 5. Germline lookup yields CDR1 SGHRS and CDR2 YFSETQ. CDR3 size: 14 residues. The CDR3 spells CASRRGEVYNEQFF. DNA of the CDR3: TGCGCCAGCAGGCGGGGGGAAGTGTACAATGAGCAGTTCTTC.

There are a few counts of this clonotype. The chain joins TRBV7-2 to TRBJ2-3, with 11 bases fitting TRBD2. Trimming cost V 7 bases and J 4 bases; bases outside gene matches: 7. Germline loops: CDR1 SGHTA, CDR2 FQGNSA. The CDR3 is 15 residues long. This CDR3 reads CASISGGARSDTQYF. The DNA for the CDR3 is TGTGCCAGCATTAGCGGGGGGGCCCGGTCAGATACGCAGTATTTT.

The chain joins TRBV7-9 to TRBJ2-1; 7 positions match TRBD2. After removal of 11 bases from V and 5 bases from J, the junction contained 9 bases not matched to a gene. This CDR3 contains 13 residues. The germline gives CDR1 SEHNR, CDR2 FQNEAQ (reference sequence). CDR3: CACSGGPHNEQFF. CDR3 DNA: TGTGCCTGCTCGGGGGGACCCCACAATGAGCAGTTCTTC.

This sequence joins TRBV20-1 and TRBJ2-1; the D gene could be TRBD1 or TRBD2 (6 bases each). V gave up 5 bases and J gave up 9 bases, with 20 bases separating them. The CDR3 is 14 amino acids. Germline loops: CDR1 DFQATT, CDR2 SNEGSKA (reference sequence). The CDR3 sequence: CSARISGPQGEQFF. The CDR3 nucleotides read TGCAGTGCTCGTATTAGCGGACCACAGGGTGAGCAGTTCTTC.

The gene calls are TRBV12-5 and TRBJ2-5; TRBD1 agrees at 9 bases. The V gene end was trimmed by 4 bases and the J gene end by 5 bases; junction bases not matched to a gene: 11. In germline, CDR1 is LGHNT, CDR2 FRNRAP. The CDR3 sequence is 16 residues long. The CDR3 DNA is TGTGCTAGTGGTTCCCTCTCGGGACAGGGAGGCGAGACCCAGTACTTC. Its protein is CASGSLSGQGGETQYF.

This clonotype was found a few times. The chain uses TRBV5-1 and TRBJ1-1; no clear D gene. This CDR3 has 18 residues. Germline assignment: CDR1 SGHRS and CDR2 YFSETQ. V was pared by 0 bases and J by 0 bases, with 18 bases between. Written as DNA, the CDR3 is TGCGCCAGCAGCTTGGGTATGGGTCGAGAGCACTTGAACACTGAAGCTTTCTTT. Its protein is CASSLGMGREHLNTEAFF. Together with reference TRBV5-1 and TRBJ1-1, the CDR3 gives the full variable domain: KAGVTQTPRYLIKTRGQQVTLSCSPISGHRSVSWYQQTPGQGLQFLFEYFSETQRNKGNFPGRFSGRQFSNSRSEMNVSTLELGDSALYLCASSLGMGREHLNTEAFFGQGTRLTVV.